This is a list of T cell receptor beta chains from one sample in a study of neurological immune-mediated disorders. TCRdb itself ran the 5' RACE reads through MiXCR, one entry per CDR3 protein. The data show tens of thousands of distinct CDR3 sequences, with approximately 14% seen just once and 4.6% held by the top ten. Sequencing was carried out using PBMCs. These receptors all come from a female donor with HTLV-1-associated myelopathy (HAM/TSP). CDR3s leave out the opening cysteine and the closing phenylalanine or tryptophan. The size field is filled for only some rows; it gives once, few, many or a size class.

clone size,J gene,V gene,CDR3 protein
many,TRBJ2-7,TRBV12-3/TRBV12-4,ASSRDRYEQY
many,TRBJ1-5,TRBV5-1,ASSLVPGNQPQH
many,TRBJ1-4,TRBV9,ASSVFGQGDEKLF
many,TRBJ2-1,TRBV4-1,ASSLKGAYEQF
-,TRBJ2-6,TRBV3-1,VSSRSSGANVLT
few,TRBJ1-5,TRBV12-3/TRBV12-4,ASSLALGQPQH
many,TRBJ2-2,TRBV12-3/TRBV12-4,ASSPDLANTGELF
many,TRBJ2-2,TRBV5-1,ASSLGSWTGGSGELF
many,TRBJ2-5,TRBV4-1,ASSQGGGETQY
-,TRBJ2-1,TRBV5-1,ASSLGGLAQTDEQF
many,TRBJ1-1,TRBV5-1,ASSLQGAVNTEAF
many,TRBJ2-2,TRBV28,ASSLGQGTGELF
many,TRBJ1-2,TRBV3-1,ASSQKGGYYGYT
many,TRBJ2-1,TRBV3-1,ASSLPGGAFEQF
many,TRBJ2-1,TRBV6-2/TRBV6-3,ASTRGGVDNEQF
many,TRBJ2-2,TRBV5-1,ASSMRQGARTGELF
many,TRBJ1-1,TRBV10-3,AISRGTEAF
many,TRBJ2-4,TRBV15,ATSRGSGTAGAKNIQY
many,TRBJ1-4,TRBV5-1,ASSLEGVNEKLF
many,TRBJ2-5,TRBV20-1,SAATRGQETQY
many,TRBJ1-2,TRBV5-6,ASRSPGQGAYGYT
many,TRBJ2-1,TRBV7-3,ASSHSGGDEQF
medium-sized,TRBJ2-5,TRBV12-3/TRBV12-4,ASSLLGDKETQY
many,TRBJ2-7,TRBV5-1,ASSSGTGGHEQY
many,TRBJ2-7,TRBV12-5,ASGRDSSYEQY
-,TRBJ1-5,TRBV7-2,ASSLTGGGNGQPQH
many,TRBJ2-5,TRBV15,ATSSRTGARTQY
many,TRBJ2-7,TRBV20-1,SAIKRPHSYEQY
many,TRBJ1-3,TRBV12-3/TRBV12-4,ASSLAGVGGNTIY
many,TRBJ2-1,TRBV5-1,ASSSGLVGYNEQF
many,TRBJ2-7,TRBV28,ASSLPIKREQY
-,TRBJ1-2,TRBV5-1,ASSLKGGDSNGYT
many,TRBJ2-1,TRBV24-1,ATSFSATTGEQF
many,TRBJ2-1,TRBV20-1,SASLVAGYNEQF
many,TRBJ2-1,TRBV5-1,ASSLLAGGDNEQF
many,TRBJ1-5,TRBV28,ASSLGQYSNQPQH
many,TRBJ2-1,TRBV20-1,SARSRRGEHNEQF
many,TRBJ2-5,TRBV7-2,ASSLEGFTSTQY
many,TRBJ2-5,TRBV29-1,SVTGGRETQY
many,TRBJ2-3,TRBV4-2,ASSQGPLAGGTDTQY
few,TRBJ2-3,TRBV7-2,ASSERPQGVTDTQY
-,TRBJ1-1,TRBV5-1,ASSLVQDPNTEAF
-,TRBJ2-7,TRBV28,ASSFGTVYNEQY
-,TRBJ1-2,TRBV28,ASSHRGPYGYT
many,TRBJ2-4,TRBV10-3,AISESQGENIQY
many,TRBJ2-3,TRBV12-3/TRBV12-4,ASSLVGKADTQY